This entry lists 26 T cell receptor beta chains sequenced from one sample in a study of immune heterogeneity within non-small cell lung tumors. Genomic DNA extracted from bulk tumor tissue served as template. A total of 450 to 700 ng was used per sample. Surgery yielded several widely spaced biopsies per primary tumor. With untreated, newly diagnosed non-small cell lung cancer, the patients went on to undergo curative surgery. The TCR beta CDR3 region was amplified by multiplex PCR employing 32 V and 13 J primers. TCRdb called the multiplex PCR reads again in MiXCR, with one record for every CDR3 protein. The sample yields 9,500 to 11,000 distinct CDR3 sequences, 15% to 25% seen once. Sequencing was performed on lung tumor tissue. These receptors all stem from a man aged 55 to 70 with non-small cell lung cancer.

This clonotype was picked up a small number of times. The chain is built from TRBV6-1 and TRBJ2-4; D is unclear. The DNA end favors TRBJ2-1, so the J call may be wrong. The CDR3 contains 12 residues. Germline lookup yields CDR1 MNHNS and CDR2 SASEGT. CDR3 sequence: CASMSLLGEQFF. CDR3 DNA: TGTGCCAGCATGAGTTTGTTGGGGGAGCAGTTCTTC.

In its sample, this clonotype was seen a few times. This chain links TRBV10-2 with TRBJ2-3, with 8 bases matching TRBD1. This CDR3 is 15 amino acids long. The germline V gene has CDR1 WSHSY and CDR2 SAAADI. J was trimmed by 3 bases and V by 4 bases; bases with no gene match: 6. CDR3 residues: CASSAQGARTDTQYF. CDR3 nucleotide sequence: TGCGCCAGCAGTGCCCAGGGGGCGCGTACAGATACGCAGTATTTT.

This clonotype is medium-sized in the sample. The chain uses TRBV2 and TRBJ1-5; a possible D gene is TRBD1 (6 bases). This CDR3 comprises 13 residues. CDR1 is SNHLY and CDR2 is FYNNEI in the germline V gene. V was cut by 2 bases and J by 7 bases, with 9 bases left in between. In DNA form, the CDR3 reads TGTGCCAGCAGTGAAACAGGGCCCCAGCCCCAGCATTTT. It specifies CASSETGPQPQHF.

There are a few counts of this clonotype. This chain's CDR3 is CASSYEGTPDTQYF. CDR3 coding DNA: TGTGCCAGCAGCTATGAGGGGACCCCAGATACGCAGTATTTT. This chain joins TRBV7-3 and TRBJ2-3; D might be TRBD1 or TRBD2, each matching 5 bases. The germline CDR1 and CDR2 sequences are SGHTA and FQGTGA. V lost 4 bases and J lost 4, with 12 bases in between. The CDR3 covers 14 residues.

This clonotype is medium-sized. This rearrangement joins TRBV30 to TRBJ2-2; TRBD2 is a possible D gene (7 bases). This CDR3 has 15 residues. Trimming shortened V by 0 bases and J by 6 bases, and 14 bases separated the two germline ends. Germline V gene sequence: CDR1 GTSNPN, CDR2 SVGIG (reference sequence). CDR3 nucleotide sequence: TGTGCCTGGAGTGTATTGGGGGGGCGCGCCGGGGAGCTGTTTTTT. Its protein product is CAWSVLGGRAGELFF.

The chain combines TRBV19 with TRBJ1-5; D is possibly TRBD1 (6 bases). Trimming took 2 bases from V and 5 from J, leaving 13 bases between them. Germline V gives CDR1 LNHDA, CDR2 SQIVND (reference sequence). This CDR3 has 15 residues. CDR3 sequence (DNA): TGTGCCAGTAGTATAAAGGACAGAGACTATCAGCCCCAGCATTTT. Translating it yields CASSIKDRDYQPQHF.

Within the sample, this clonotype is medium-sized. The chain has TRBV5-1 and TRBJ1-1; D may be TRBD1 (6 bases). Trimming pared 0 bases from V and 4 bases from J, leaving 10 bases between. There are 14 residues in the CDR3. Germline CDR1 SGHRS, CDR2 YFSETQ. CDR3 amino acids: CASSLEGRGTEAFF. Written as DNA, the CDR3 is TGCGCCAGCAGCTTGGAGGGCAGGGGCACTGAAGCTTTCTTT.

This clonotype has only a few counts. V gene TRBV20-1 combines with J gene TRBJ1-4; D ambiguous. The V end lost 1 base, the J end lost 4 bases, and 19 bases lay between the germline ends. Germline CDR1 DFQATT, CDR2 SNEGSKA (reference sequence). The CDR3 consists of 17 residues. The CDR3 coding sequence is TGCAGTGCTAGAGCGCGACCGACCCACGGGGTTAATGAAAAACTGTTTTTT. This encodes CSARARPTHGVNEKLFF.

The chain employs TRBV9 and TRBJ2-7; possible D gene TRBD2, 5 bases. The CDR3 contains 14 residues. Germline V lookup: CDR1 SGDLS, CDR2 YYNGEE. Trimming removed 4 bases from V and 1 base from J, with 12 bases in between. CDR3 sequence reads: CASSPRWESYEQYF. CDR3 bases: TGTGCCAGCAGCCCTCGGTGGGAGTCCTACGAGCAGTACTTC. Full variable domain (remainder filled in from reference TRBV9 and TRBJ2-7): DSGVTQTPKHLITATGQRVTLRCSPRSGDLSVYWYQQSLDQGLQFLIQYYNGEERAKGNILERFSAQQFPDLHSELNLSSLELGDSALYFCASSPRWESYEQYFGPGTRLTVT.

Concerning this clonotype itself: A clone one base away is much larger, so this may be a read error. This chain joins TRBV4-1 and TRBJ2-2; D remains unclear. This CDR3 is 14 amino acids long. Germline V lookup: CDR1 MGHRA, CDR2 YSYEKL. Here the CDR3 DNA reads TGCGCCAGCAGGCCGACGGTGAACGCCGGGGAGCTGTTTTTT. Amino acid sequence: CASRPTVNAGELFF.

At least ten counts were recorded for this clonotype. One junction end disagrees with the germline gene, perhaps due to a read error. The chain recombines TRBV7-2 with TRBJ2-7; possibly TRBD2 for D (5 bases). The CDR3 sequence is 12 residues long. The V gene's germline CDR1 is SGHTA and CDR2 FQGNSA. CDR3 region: CASSQDSDEQYF. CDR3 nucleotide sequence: TGTGCCAGCAGTCAGGACTCCGACGAGCAGTACTTC.

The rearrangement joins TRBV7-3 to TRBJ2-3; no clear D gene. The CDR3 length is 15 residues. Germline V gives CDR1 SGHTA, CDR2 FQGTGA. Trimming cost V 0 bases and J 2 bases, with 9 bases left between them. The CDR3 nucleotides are TGTGCCAGCAGCTTAACGCTGGGAACCACAGATACGCAGTATTTT. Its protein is CASSLTLGTTDTQYF.

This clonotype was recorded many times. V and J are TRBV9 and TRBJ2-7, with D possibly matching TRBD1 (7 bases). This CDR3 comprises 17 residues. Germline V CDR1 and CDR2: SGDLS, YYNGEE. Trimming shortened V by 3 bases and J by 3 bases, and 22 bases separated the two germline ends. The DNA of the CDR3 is TGTGCCAGCAGCGACAGGGGTCCCCATTGGGAGGTCTACGAGCAGTACTTC. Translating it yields CASSDRGPHWEVYEQYF.

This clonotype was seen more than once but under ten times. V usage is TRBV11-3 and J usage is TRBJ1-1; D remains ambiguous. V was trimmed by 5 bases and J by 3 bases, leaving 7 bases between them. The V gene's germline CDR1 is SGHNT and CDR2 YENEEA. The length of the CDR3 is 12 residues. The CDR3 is CASSLSDTEAFF. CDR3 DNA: TGTGCCAGCAGCCTATCAGACACTGAAGCTTTCTTT.

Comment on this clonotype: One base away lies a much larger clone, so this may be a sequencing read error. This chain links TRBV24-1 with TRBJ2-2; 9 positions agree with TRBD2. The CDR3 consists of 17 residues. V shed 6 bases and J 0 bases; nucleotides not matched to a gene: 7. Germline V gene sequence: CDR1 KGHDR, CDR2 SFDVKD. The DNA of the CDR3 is TGTGCCACCAGTATCCTAGCGGGGATAGCGAACACCGGGGAGCTGTTTTTT. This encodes CATSILAGIANTGELFF.

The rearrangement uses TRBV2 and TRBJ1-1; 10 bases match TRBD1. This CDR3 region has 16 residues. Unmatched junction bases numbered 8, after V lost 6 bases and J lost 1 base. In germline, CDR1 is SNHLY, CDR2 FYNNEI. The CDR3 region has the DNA TGTGCCAGCAGAGCCGGGACAGGGGTTTCGAACACTGAAGCTTTCTTT. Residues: CASRAGTGVSNTEAFF.

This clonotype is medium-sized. The CDR3 DNA follows: TGCAGTGCTAGAGGTCAAAGGGACACTGAAGCTTTCTTT. Translated, it gives CSARGQRDTEAFF. The chain combines TRBV20-1 with TRBJ1-1; no clear D. Per germline, CDR1 DFQATT and CDR2 SNEGSKA (reference sequence). V lost 1 base and J lost 3, with 9 bases in between. The CDR3 is 13 amino acids.

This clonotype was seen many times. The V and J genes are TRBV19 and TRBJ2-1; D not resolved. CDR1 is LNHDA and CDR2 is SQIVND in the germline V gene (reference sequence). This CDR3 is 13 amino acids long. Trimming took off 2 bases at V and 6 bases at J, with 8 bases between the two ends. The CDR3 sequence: CASSIRHINEQFF. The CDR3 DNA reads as TGTGCCAGTAGTATACGACATATCAATGAGCAGTTCTTC.

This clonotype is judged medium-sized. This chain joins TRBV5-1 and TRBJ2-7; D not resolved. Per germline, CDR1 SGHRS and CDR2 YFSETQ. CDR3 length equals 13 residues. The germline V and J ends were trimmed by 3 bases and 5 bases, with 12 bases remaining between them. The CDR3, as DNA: TGCGCCAGCAGCTCCCTGGGTAGGGACGAGCAGTACTTC. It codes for CASSSLGRDEQYF. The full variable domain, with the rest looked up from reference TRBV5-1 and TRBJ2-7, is KAGVTQTPRYLIKTRGQQVTLSCSPISGHRSVSWYQQTPGQGLQFLFEYFSETQRNKGNFPGRFSGRQFSNSRSEMNVSTLELGDSALYLCASSSLGRDEQYFGPGTRLTVT.

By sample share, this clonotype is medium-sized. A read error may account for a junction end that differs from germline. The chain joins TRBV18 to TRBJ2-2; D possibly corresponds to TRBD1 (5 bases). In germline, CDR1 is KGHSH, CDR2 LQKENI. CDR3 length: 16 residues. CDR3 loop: CASSPQTGVNTGELFF. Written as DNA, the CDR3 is TGTGCCAGCTCGCCACAAACAGGAGTTAACACCGGGGAGCTGTTTTTT. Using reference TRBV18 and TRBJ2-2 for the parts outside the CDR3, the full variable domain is NAGVMQNPRHLVRRRGQEARLRCSPMKGHSHVYWYRQLPEEGLKFMVYLQKENIIDESGMPKERFSAEFPKEGPSILRIQQVVRGDSAAYFCASSPQTGVNTGELFFGEGSRLTVL.

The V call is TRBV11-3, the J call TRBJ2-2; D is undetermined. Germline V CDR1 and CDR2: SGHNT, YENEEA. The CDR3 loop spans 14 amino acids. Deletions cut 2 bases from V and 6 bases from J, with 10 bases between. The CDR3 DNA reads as TGTGCCAGCAGCTTAACGACGGGTGCCGGGGAGCTGTTTTTT. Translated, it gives CASSLTTGAGELFF.

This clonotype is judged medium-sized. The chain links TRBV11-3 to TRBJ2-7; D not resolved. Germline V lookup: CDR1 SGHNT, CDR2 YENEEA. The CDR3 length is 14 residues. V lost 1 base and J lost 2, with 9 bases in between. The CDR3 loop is CASSLGAYTYEQYF. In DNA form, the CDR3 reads TGTGCCAGCAGCTTAGGCGCATACACCTACGAGCAGTACTTC.

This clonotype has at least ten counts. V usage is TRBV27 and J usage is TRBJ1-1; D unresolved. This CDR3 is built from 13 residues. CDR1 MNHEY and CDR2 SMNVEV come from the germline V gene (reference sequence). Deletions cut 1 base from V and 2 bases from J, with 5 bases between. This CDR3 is CASSLLRNTEAFF. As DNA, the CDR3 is TGTGCCAGCAGTTTATTACGAAACACTGAAGCTTTCTTT.

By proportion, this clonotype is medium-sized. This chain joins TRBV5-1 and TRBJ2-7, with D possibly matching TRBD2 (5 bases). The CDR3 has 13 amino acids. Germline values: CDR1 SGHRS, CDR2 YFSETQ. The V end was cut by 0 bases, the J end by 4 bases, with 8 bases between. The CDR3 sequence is CASSLAGIYEQYF. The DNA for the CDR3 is TGCGCCAGCAGCTTGGCCGGGATTTACGAGCAGTACTTC.

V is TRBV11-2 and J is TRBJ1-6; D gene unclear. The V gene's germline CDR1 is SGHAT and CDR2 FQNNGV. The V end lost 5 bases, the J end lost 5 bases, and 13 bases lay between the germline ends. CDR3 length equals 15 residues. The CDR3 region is CASSPTDENNSPLHF. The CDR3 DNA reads TGTGCCAGCAGCCCCACGGACGAAAATAATTCACCCCTCCACTTT. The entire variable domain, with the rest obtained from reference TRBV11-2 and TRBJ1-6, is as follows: EAGVAQSPRYKIIEKRQSVAFWCNPISGHATLYWYQQILGQGPKLLIQFQNNGVVDDSQLPKDRFSAERLKGVDSTLKIQPAKLEDSAVYLCASSPTDENNSPLHFGNGTRLTVT.

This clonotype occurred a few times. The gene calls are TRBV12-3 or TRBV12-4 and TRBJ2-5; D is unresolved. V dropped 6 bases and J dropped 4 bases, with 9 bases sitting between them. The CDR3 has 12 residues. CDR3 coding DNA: TGTGCCAGCAGCCCGAGCCGAGAGACCCAGTACTTC. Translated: CASSPSRETQYF.